This T cell receptor beta chain was documented in a study of shared clonotypes between healthy human individuals. CDR3 length equals 15 residues. Germline values: CDR1 SGHVS, CDR2 FQNEAQ. With 5 bases removed from V and 5 bases from J, the gap between germline ends came to 19 bases. Generated by immunoSEQ multiplex PCR, the TCRdb table keeps only in-frame clones and is missing some. The sample shows 950,000 to 1,100,000 clones, roughly 74% of them seen only once. Sequenced: memory CD4+ T cells from PBMCs. Subset meaning: CD45RA-negative fraction. The chain uses TRBV7-8 and TRBJ2-7; TRBD1 might be the D (5 bases). The receptor comes from a man between 18 and 29 years old in good health. Some clones in this sample may be carry-over from other donors' samples. The CDR3 region has the DNA TGTGCCAGCAGCCCGCAGCAAGGGGTTTTTCACGAGCAGTACTTC. Its translation is CASSPQQGVFHEQYF. The variable domain in full, completed from reference TRBV7-8 and TRBJ2-7, reads GAGVSQSPRYKVAKRGQDVALRCDPISGHVSLFWYQQALGQGPEFLTYFQNEAQLDKSGLPSDRFFAERPEGSVSTLKIQRTQQEDSAVYLCASSPQQGVFHEQYFGPGTRLTVT.